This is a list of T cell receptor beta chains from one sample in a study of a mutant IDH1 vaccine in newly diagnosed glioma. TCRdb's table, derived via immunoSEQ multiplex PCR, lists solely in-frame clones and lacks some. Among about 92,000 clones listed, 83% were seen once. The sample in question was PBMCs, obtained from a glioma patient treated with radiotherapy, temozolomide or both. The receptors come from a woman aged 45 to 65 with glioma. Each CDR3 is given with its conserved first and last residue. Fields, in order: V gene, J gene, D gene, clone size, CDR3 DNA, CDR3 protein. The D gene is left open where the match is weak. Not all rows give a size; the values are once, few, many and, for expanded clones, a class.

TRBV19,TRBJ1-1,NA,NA,TGTGCCAGTACCCCGGGCCCTCGGGACACTGAAGCTTTCTTT,CASTPGPRDTEAFF
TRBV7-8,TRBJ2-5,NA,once,TGTGCCAGCAGCTCCTCGGGGGAGACCCAGTACTTC,CASSSSGETQYF
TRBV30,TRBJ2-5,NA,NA,TGTGCCTGGGATAAAGAGACCCAGTACTTC,CAWDKETQYF
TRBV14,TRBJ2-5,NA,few,TGTGCCAGCAGCCAAAATCAGGGAGAGACCCAGTACTTC,CASSQNQGETQYF
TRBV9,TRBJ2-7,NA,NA,TGTGCCAGCAGCGTAGGGGGGGGGACAGCGCGGGACGAGCAGTACTTC,CASSVGGGTARDEQYF
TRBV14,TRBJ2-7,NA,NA,TGTGCCAGCAGCCAAGTCGGAGGGGCACGCGAGCAGTACTTC,CASSQVGGAREQYF
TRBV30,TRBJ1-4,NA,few,TGTGCCTGGAGCGGACCGCGGGGGAAACTGTTTTTT,CAWSGPRGKLFF
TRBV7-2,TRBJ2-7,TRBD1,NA,TGTGCCAGCAGCTCACAGGGGCTCCTGGGAGAGCAGTACTTC,CASSSQGLLGEQYF
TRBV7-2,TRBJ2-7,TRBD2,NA,TGTGCCAGCAGCTTAGGTGGGAGCGGGGGGGACGAGCAGTACTTC,CASSLGGSGGDEQYF
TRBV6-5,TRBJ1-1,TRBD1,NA,TGTGCCAGCAGTACTGGACAGGGCGTGAACACTGAAGCTTTCTTT,CASSTGQGVNTEAFF
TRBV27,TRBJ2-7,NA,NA,TGTGCCAGCAGTTTATTTACGGGGACGAGCGAGCAGTACTTC,CASSLFTGTSEQYF
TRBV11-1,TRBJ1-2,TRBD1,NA,TGTGCCAGCAGCCACCGGACAGGGGTGAACTATGGCTACACCTTC,CASSHRTGVNYGYTF
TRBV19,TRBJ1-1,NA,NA,TGTGCCAGTAGTGCCAACCAAGGGGGCACTGAAGCTTTCTTT,CASSANQGGTEAFF
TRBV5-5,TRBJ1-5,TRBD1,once,TGTGCCAGCAGTCCTGACAGGGGGAGTAATCAGCCCCAGCATTTT,CASSPDRGSNQPQHF
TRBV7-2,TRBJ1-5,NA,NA,TGTGCCAGCAGCTTAGCAACAGGGCTGAATCAGCCCCAGCATTTT,CASSLATGLNQPQHF
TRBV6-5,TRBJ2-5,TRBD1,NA,TGTGCCAGCTCAGTTAATAGGGTCAGGGGGGAGACCCAGTACTTC,CASSVNRVRGETQYF
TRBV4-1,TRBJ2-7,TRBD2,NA,TGCGCCAGCAGCCACGGGGGGGAGCAGTACTTC,CASSHGGEQYF
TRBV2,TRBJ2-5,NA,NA,TGTGCCAGCACTGGGGCGGGGCAAGAGACCCAGTACTTC,CASTGAGQETQYF
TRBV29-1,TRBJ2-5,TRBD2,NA,TGCAGCGTTGACCTGGCACTAGCGCGACGCGGGACCCAGTACTTC,CSVDLALARRGTQYF
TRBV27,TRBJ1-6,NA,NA,TGTGCCAGCAGTTCCAGTCACGGGAATTCACCCCTCCACTTT,CASSSSHGNSPLHF
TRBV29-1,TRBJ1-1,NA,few,TGCAGCGTTGGAACGGCTGAAGCTTTCTTT,CSVGTAEAFF
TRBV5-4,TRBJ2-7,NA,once,TGTGCCAGCAGCTTGGGTGGAGGGACCTACGAGCAGTACTTC,CASSLGGGTYEQYF
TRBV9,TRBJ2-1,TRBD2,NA,TGTGCCAGCAGCGCCAGACTAGCTGGAGGGTTCAATGAGCAGTTCTTC,CASSARLAGGFNEQFF
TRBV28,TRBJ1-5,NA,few,TGTGCCAGCAACCTCAGGGGATATGGCAATCAGCCCCAGCATTTT,CASNLRGYGNQPQHF
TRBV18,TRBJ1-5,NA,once,TGTGCCAGCTCACCACTGGGAAATAGCAATCAGCCCCAGCATTTT,CASSPLGNSNQPQHF
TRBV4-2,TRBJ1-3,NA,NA,TGTGCCAGCAGCCTACTGGGACCGACCAGCTCTGGAAACACCATATATTTT,CASSLLGPTSSGNTIYF
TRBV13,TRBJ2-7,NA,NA,TGTGCCAGCAGCTCACTAGCCGGGGCCCCCTCCTACGAGCAGTACTTC,CASSSLAGAPSYEQYF
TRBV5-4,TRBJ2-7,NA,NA,TGTGCCAGCAGCTTGGACAGTAACTCCTACGAGCAGTACTTC,CASSLDSNSYEQYF
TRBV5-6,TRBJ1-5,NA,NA,TGTGCCAGCAGCTTGGCTAATGCGGGGTCTCAGCCCCAGCATTTT,CASSLANAGSQPQHF
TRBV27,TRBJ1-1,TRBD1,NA,TGTGCCAGCAGTCTAAAATTCGACCACAGGGGACAGGGCATGAACACTGAAGCTTTCTTT,CASSLKFDHRGQGMNTEAFF
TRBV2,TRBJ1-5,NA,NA,TGTGCCAGCTGGTTCTCCGGGTTTCTACATTTT,CASWFSGFLHF
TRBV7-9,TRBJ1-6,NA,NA,TGTGCCAGCAGCTTCCGGGCTCCAGAGGATTCACCCCTCCACTTT,CASSFRAPEDSPLHF
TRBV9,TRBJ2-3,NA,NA,TGTGCCAGCAGCGTAGACCCGAGCACAGATACGCAGTATTTT,CASSVDPSTDTQYF
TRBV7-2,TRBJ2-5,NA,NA,TGTGCCAGCAGCTCCTTCCGAGAGACCCAGTACTTC,CASSSFRETQYF
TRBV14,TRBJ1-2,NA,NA,TGTGCCAGCTCCTTACAGCAAATCTATGGCTACACCTTC,CASSLQQIYGYTF
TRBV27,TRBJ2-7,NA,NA,TGTGCCAGCAGTCCCGAAACAGGGAACTCCTACGAGCAGTACTTC,CASSPETGNSYEQYF
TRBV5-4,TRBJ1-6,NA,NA,TGTGCCAGCAGCTTGGGAGCAGGGGCGTCCGGTTCACCCCTCCACTTT,CASSLGAGASGSPLHF
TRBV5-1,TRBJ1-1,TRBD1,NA,TGCGCCAGCAGCATTAGACAGGGGGCGGGAACTGAAGCTTTCTTT,CASSIRQGAGTEAFF
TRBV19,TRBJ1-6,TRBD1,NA,TGTGCCAGTAGTATTTATCTGGGACAGGGGGTGTATTCACCCCTCCACTTT,CASSIYLGQGVYSPLHF
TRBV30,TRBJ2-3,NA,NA,TGTGCCTGGACCCTAGGAGTGAGCACAGATACGCAGTATTTT,CAWTLGVSTDTQYF
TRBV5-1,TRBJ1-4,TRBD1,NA,TGCGCCAGCAGCTTGATGCCAACAGGGGCGAGGGAAAAACTGTTTTTT,CASSLMPTGAREKLFF
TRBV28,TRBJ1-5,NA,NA,TGTGCCAGCAGTTTTAGGGGGGCCTTCAATCAGCCCCAGCATTTT,CASSFRGAFNQPQHF
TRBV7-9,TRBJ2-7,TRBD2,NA,TGTGCCAGCAGCCTTGGACTAGCGGGGCAGTCCTACGAGCAGTACTTC,CASSLGLAGQSYEQYF
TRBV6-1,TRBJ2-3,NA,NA,TGTGCCAGCAGTGAACTTGCTTTGCGGGTCACAGATACGCAGTATTTT,CASSELALRVTDTQYF
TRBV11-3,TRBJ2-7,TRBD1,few,TGTGCCAGCAGCCACCGACAGGGTACCTACGAGCAGTACTTC,CASSHRQGTYEQYF
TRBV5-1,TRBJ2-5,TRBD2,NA,TGCGCCAGCAGCTTGGCCCGAGGTAGCGGGGTTCAAGAGACCCAGTACTTC,CASSLARGSGVQETQYF
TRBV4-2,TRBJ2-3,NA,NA,TGTGCCAGCAGCCAATACGGACAGCTCACAGATACGCAGTATTTT,CASSQYGQLTDTQYF
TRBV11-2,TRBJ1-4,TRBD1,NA,TGTGCCAGCAGCCAAGCAGGGGGTGAAAAACTGTTTTTT,CASSQAGGEKLFF
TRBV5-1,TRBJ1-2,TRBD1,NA,TGCGCCAGCAGCTTGGTTTTAGGGGGCGCGGATGGCTACACCTTC,CASSLVLGGADGYTF
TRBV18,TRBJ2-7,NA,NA,TGTGCCAGCTCACCACCGTCCACAGGGATAAGCTCGGGCGAGCAGTACTTC,CASSPPSTGISSGEQYF
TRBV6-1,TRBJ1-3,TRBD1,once,TGTGCCAGCAGGAGGGGGCAAGGAAACACCATATATTTT,CASRRGQGNTIYF
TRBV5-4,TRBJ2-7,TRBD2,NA,TGTGCCAGCAGGCCTGCCGGACTAGTCTCCTACGAGCAGTACTTC,CASRPAGLVSYEQYF
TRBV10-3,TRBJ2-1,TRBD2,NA,TGTGCCATCTTGATCGGGGGGTCGAATGAGCAGTTCTTC,CAILIGGSNEQFF
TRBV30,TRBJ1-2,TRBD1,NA,TGTGCCTGGGCAGGGGGGGGCTATGGCTACACCTTC,CAWAGGGYGYTF
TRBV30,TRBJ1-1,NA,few,TGTGCCTGGTCGACAGTATTGAACACTGAAGCTTTCTTT,CAWSTVLNTEAFF
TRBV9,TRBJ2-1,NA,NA,TGTGCCAGCAGCGTAGATCTGATTTCGGGTGAGCAGTTCTTC,CASSVDLISGEQFF
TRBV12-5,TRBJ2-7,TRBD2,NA,TGTGCTAGTGGTTCTAGCGGGGGGGTTGGGGAGCAGTACTTC,CASGSSGGVGEQYF